One sample yielded the 25 T cell receptor beta chains listed below, sequenced in a study of blood T cell repertoires in COVID-19. Profiling relied on immunoSEQ multiplex PCR, and the TCRdb table lists in-frame clones only, not all of them. Of 50,000 or so clones detected, 80% to 90% appear once; the ten largest clones hold roughly 7.1%. Sequencing was performed on peripheral blood. The receptor source for this set is a man aged 45-65 years with active COVID-19.

The sample holds one count of this clone. The rearrangement joins TRBV7-2 to TRBJ1-5, with D possibly matching TRBD1 (5 bases). CDR3 length equals 13 residues. Germline V gene lookup returns CDR1 SGHTA and CDR2 FQGNSA. Trimming took off 4 bases at V and 7 bases at J, with 11 bases between the two ends. CDR3 region: CASSSTGGQPQHF. The CDR3 DNA reads TGTGCCAGCAGCTCGACTGGGGGGCAGCCCCAGCATTTT.

The chain has TRBV5-1 and TRBJ2-7, with D possibly TRBD2 on 6 matching bases. CDR1 and CDR2 from the germline V gene are SGHRS and YFSETQ. The CDR3 extends over 15 amino acids. Between the trimmed V and J ends, which lost 4 bases and 2 bases, there was a span of 16 bases. The CDR3 DNA is TGCGCCAGCAGCCCGGACGCGGGGAGAACCTACGAGCAGTACTTC. Its translation: CASSPDAGRTYEQYF. Looking up the rest from reference TRBV5-1 and TRBJ2-7 gives the full variable domain: KAGVTQTPRYLIKTRGQQVTLSCSPISGHRSVSWYQQTPGQGLQFLFEYFSETQRNKGNFPGRFSGRQFSNSRSEMNVSTLELGDSALYLCASSPDAGRTYEQYFGPGTRLTVT.

This clone was seen a few times. The V gene is TRBV4-2, the J gene TRBJ1-2; D unclear. Germline CDR1 is LGHNA and CDR2 is YNFKEQ. The CDR3 has 14 residues. Trimming cost V 0 bases and J 10 bases, with 15 bases left between them. Written as DNA, the CDR3 is TGTGCCAGCAGCCAAGAGGCAGCGGGGTGGGACTACACCTTC. It translates to CASSQEAAGWDYTF.

This chain connects TRBV11-3 to TRBJ1-1; 7 bases agree with TRBD1. Trimming cost V 1 base and J 4 bases; bases outside gene matches: 6. This CDR3 contains 15 residues. In germline, CDR1 is SGHNT, CDR2 YENEEA. The DNA of the CDR3 is TGTGCCAGCAGCTTAGCAGGACAGGCAAGCACTGAAGCTTTCTTT. The encoded protein is CASSLAGQASTEAFF.

In its sample, this clone was seen a few times. The chain has TRBV2 and TRBJ1-1; 7 positions match TRBD1. Germline loops: CDR1 SNHLY, CDR2 FYNNEI. The CDR3 length is 16 residues. V lost 7 bases to trimming and J lost 1 base; unmatched junction nucleotides: 12. CDR3 coding DNA: TGTGCCAGCACCCCAGGATTCGGGACAGCGAACACTGAAGCTTTCTTT. Protein: CASTPGFGTANTEAFF.

V and J are TRBV24-1 and TRBJ2-3; no firm D call. The V gene lost 1 base and the J gene lost 6 bases, with 4 bases spanning the gap. CDR3 length equals 12 residues. Germline V gives CDR1 KGHDR, CDR2 SFDVKD. CDR3 sequence (DNA): TGTGCCACCAGTGATTTCGGGGATACGCAGTATTTT. This codes for CATSDFGDTQYF.

The chain recombines TRBV7-9 with TRBJ1-1; D not certain. Germline-derived CDR1 and CDR2 are SEHNR and FQNEAQ (reference sequence). This CDR3 is built from 16 residues. The germline V and J ends were trimmed by 0 bases and 1 base, with 12 bases remaining between them. The CDR3 here is CASSLALIGPNTEAFF. The CDR3 DNA follows: TGTGCCAGCAGCTTAGCGCTAATCGGTCCGAACACTGAAGCTTTCTTT.

The gene calls are TRBV7-6 and TRBJ2-5; D uncertain. Between the trimmed V and J ends, which lost 5 bases and 5 bases, there was a span of 21 bases. The CDR3 covers 16 residues. CDR1 is SGHVS and CDR2 is FNYEAQ in the germline V gene. This chain's CDR3 is CASSPGAWLKSETQYF. The DNA of the CDR3 is TGTGCCAGCAGCCCGGGTGCCTGGCTTAAGTCGGAGACCCAGTACTTC.

The gene calls are TRBV4-2 and TRBJ1-1; possibly TRBD1 for D (5 bases). Looked up from germline, CDR1 is LGHNA and CDR2 is YNFKEQ. CDR3 length: 13 amino acids. Trimming removed 2 bases from V and 14 bases from J, with 18 bases in between. The CDR3 spells CASSQSVSGGGFF. CDR3 bases: TGTGCCAGCAGCCAATCGGTGTCCGGGGGAGGGTTCTTT.

This chain links TRBV4-2 with TRBJ2-4; 9 positions match TRBD1. The CDR3 is 14 amino acids. V dropped 6 bases and J dropped 8; count of bases not matched to a gene: 8. CDR1 and CDR2 from the germline V gene are LGHNA and YNFKEQ. The CDR3 is CASRRTGGEDIQYF. The CDR3 region has the DNA TGTGCCAGCAGGCGAACAGGGGGCGAGGACATTCAGTACTTC.

This chain joins TRBV5-1 and TRBJ2-3, with no clear D. Trimming stripped 4 bases from V and 0 bases from J, with 9 bases between. CDR1 SGHRS and CDR2 YFSETQ come from the germline V gene. The CDR3 sequence is 14 residues long. The CDR3, as DNA: TGCGCCAGCAGCCAGATGACTAGCACAGATACGCAGTATTTT. Residues: CASSQMTSTDTQYF.

V is TRBV19 and J is TRBJ2-5; no reliable D call. CDR1 LNHDA and CDR2 SQIVND come from the germline V gene (reference sequence). Trimming shortened V by 6 bases and J by 1 base, and 18 bases separated the two germline ends. The CDR3 length is 16 residues. The DNA for the CDR3 is TGTGCCAGTAGGCGGTTTTCTTCGTCCCCCCAAGAGACCCAGTACTTC. It is translated as CASRRFSSSPQETQYF.

The chain links TRBV30 to TRBJ2-1, with a weak D call TRBD2 (5 bases). The germline V gene encodes CDR1 GTSNPN and CDR2 SVGIG (reference sequence). CDR3 length: 13 residues. Trimming pared 8 bases from V and 6 bases from J, leaving 17 bases between. CDR3 sequence: CAADPTTLNEQFF. The CDR3 coding sequence is TGTGCCGCGGACCCGACTACCCTCAATGAGCAGTTCTTC.

The V call is TRBV6-5, the J call TRBJ1-5, with D perhaps TRBD1 (6 bases). The germline V gene encodes CDR1 MNHEY and CDR2 SVGAGI. The CDR3 is 15 amino acids. Trimming took 4 bases from V and 7 from J, leaving 17 bases between them. CDR3 residues: CASSSSGGAGQPQHF. For the CDR3, the DNA is TGTGCCAGCAGTTCTTCCGGGGGGGCGGGGCAGCCCCAGCATTTT.

The chain carries TRBV14 and TRBJ2-2; D unclear. V gave up 6 bases and J gave up 6 bases, with 11 bases separating them. The CDR3 runs 13 residues. CDR1 is SGHDN, CDR2 FVKESK, per germline. CDR3 amino acids: CASSLQWAGELFF. CDR3 bases: TGTGCCAGCAGTCTACAGTGGGCCGGGGAGCTGTTTTTT. Based on the CDR3 plus reference TRBV14 and TRBJ2-2, the full variable domain is EAGVTQFPSHSVIEKGQTVTLRCDPISGHDNLYWYRRVMGKEIKFLLHFVKESKQDESGMPNNRFLAERTGGTYSTLKVQPAELEDSGVYFCASSLQWAGELFFGEGSRLTVL.

The chain couples TRBV7-2 to TRBJ2-1, with 8 bases identical to TRBD2. Per germline, CDR1 SGHTA and CDR2 FQGNSA. The V segment lost 3 bases and the J segment 6 bases; nucleotides outside the gene matches: 10. The CDR3 is 16 amino acids. The CDR3 loop reads CASSFSSGAFSNEQFF. CDR3 nucleotide sequence: TGTGCCAGCAGCTTTAGTAGCGGGGCTTTTTCCAATGAGCAGTTCTTC. The whole variable domain, filled in from reference TRBV7-2 and TRBJ2-1, reads GAGVSQSPSNKVTEKGKDVELRCDPISGHTALYWYRQSLGQGLEFLIYFQGNSAPDKSGLPSDRFSAERTGGSVSTLTIQRTQQEDSAVYLCASSFSSGAFSNEQFFGPGTRLTVL.

This chain connects TRBV7-9 to TRBJ2-2, with D possibly matching TRBD2 (6 bases). Trimming took 1 base from V and 1 from J, leaving 16 bases between them. CDR3 size: 18 residues. The V gene's germline CDR1 is SEHNR and CDR2 FQNEAQ (reference sequence). The CDR3 loop reads CASSLGGSWRENTGELFF. The DNA for the CDR3 is TGTGCCAGCAGCTTAGGGGGATCGTGGCGGGAGAACACCGGGGAGCTGTTTTTT.

V is TRBV5-4 and J is TRBJ2-5; TRBD2 matches at 9 bases. The CDR3 covers 15 residues. From germline, CDR1 is SGHNT and CDR2 YYREEE (reference sequence). V lost 0 bases, J lost 1 base, and 1 base stayed unmatched. CDR3 nucleotide sequence: TGTGCCAGCAGCTTGGGCGGGGGGGGCCAAGAGACCCAGTACTTC. Translated: CASSLGGGGQETQYF. The full variable domain, rest sourced from reference TRBV5-4 and TRBJ2-5, is ETGVTQSPTHLIKTRGQQVTLRCSSQSGHNTVSWYQQALGQGPQFIFQYYREEENGRGNFPPRFSGLQFPNYSSELNVNALELDDSALYLCASSLGGGGQETQYFGPGTRLLVL.

Only one count was recorded for this clone. The chain couples TRBV19 to TRBJ2-2; 7 nucleotides agree with TRBD1. The V gene end was trimmed by 2 bases and the J gene end by 5 bases; junction bases not matched to a gene: 20. In germline, CDR1 is LNHDA, CDR2 SQIVND (reference sequence). This CDR3 has 20 residues. Here the CDR3 DNA reads TGTGCCAGTAGTATAATTGTGGGGACAGCCCCACTAGAACTTACCGGGGAGCTGTTTTTT. Amino acids: CASSIIVGTAPLELTGELFF.

This chain connects TRBV7-7 to TRBJ2-1; TRBD1 is a possible D gene (8 bases). The CDR3 contains 14 residues. The germline V gene encodes CDR1 SSHAT and CDR2 FNYEAQ (reference sequence). The V end lost 5 bases, the J end lost 8 bases, and 16 bases lay between the germline ends. CDR3 loop: CASSIGQGGDEQFF. The DNA for the CDR3 is TGTGCCAGCAGCATCGGACAGGGAGGGGATGAGCAGTTCTTC.

This sequence joins TRBV24-1 and TRBJ2-7; TRBD2 agrees at 11 bases. This CDR3 is built from 15 residues. V shed 2 bases, J shed 4 bases, and the junction held 3 bases outside the gene matches. Germline CDR1 is KGHDR and CDR2 is SFDVKD. CDR3 in DNA: TGTGCCACCAGTGATTCCCGGACTAGCGGGTACGAGCAGTACTTC. Translating gives CATSDSRTSGYEQYF.

The chain employs TRBV9 and TRBJ2-1; D may be TRBD2 (5 bases). V was clipped by 4 bases and J by 8 bases, with 16 bases between them. This CDR3 is 14 amino acids long. Per germline, CDR1 SGDLS and CDR2 YYNGEE. The CDR3 DNA sequence: TGTGCCAGCAGCTTCGGGGTTGGAGTCGATGAGCAGTTCTTC. Residues: CASSFGVGVDEQFF.

The chain recombines TRBV4-3 with TRBJ1-5, with D perhaps matching TRBD1 (6 bases). In germline, CDR1 is LGHNA, CDR2 YSLEER. Trimming cost V 0 bases and J 7 bases, with 16 bases left between them. The CDR3 is 16 amino acids. The chain's CDR3 is CASSQEMGGGGQPQHF. CDR3 coding DNA: TGCGCCAGCAGCCAAGAGATGGGAGGGGGGGGACAGCCCCAGCATTTT.

The V gene is TRBV27, the J gene TRBJ2-3, with 7 positions matching TRBD2. The V and J ends lost 5 bases and 7 bases, in that order; junction bases with no gene match: 18. The CDR3 contains 17 residues. The germline V gene has CDR1 MNHEY and CDR2 SMNVEV (reference sequence). CDR3 sequence: CASSPPPMWRERYTQYF. The CDR3 region has the DNA TGTGCCAGCAGTCCCCCGCCGATGTGGCGGGAGAGATATACGCAGTATTTT.

The CDR3 DNA sequence: TGTGCCAGCGAAGACTCGGGAGAGACCCAGTACTTC. Translation gives CASEDSGETQYF. The V and J genes are TRBV2 and TRBJ2-5, with D unresolved. Germline V gene lookup returns CDR1 SNHLY and CDR2 FYNNEI. Trimming took off 8 bases at V and 4 bases at J, with 11 bases between the two ends. The CDR3 is 12 amino acids.